This T cell receptor beta chain was profiled in a study of control samples from healthy donors and cancer patients. Sequenced by immunoSEQ multiplex PCR; TCRdb stores in-frame clones only, minus some. The repertoire has under 85,000 clones, 90% to 95% of them found once; the top ten carry roughly 1.2%. V was cut by 2 bases and J by 3 bases, with 14 bases left in between. CDR1 LNHDA and CDR2 SQIVND come from the germline V gene (reference sequence). The CDR3 consists of 16 residues. This clonotype was obtained from a woman between 35 and 50 years old with lung cancer. Sequencing input: PBMCs. V and J are TRBV19 and TRBJ2-1; D possibly corresponds to TRBD2 (5 bases). This chain's CDR3 is CASSIWGAEYYNEQFF. CDR3 nucleotides: TGTGCCAGTAGTATATGGGGAGCGGAGTACTACAATGAGCAGTTCTTC.